These 13 T cell receptor beta chains originate from one sample sequenced in a study of regulatory T cells in long-lasting Graves disease. In building TCR beta libraries, iRepertoire HTBI primers were used together with Arm-PCR of CDR3 regions. One entry per CDR3 protein, called by TCRdb with MiXCR from the multiplex PCR reads. The table lists hundreds of thousands of distinct CDR3 sequences, around 15% of them singletons. Time point denoted: newly diagnosed GD, antithyroid drugs for less than 3 months. PBMCs were the source of the RNA used for TCR sequencing. This sample also belongs to another study, concerning T cells in Graves' hyperthyroidism and ophthalmopathy.

Sample: peripheral blood mononuclear cells (PBMCs), taken at new diagnosis, from a patient treated with antithyroid drugs. The origin of the receptors is a woman aged 30 to 39 with Graves disease.

This clonotype turned up a few times. The chain is built from TRBV6-1 and TRBJ2-2, with D possibly being TRBD1 or TRBD2 (5 bases each). The V end lost 8 bases, the J end lost 7 bases, and 17 bases lay between the germline ends. CDR1 MNHNS and CDR2 SASEGT come from the germline V gene. CDR3 length: 14 amino acids. The CDR3 DNA follows: TGTGCCAGCCATTGGGGGAGAAGTAACGGGGAGCTGTTTTTT. As protein: CASHWGRSNGELFF.

In its sample, this clonotype was seen a few times. This CDR3 reads CATSDAPGLAGFEQFF. The DNA of the CDR3 is TGTGCCACCAGTGATGCCCCGGGACTAGCGGGATTTGAGCAGTTCTTC. This chain joins TRBV24-1 and TRBJ2-1, with 13 bases lining up with TRBD2. The ends lost 3 bases at V and 9 bases at J; junction bases unmatched: 7. Germline values: CDR1 KGHDR, CDR2 SFDVKD. The CDR3 spans 16 residues.

The V call is TRBV4-1, the J call TRBJ2-3; 10 positions agree with TRBD1. The V gene end was trimmed by 0 bases and the J gene end by 4 bases; junction bases not matched to a gene: 10. The CDR3 is 18 residues long. Germline CDR1 MGHRA, CDR2 YSYEKL. This CDR3 is CASSQDRWTGGNSDTQYF. DNA of the CDR3: TGCGCCAGCAGCCAAGACCGATGGACAGGGGGTAACTCAGATACGCAGTATTTT.

The rearrangement links TRBV19 to TRBJ2-1; D might be TRBD1 or TRBD2, each matching 5 bases. This CDR3 has 11 residues. Trimming left V 5 bases short and J 9 bases short, with 8 bases between. Germline CDR1 reads LNHDA; CDR2 reads SQIVND (reference sequence). The CDR3 DNA follows: TGTGCCAGTAGTTGGGGGTTTGAGCAGTTCTTC. The encoded protein is CASSWGFEQFF.

This clonotype was found a few times. The gene calls are TRBV12-3 or TRBV12-4 and TRBJ2-6, with D possibly matching TRBD2 (5 bases). This CDR3 is 18 amino acids long. V gave up 6 bases and J gave up 1 base, with 19 bases separating them. The CDR3 sequence is CASRGVASQISGANVLTF. The CDR3 DNA is TGTGCCAGCAGGGGAGTCGCCTCACAGATTTCTGGGGCCAACGTCCTGACTTTC.

The chain has TRBV30 and TRBJ1-5; D ambiguous. In germline, CDR1 is GTSNPN, CDR2 SVGIG (reference sequence). The CDR3 runs 15 residues. V lost 1 base and J lost 2, with 12 bases in between. The CDR3 DNA is TGTGCCTGGAGTGATGGACCCGGGGGCAATCAGCCCCAGCATTTT. Its protein product is CAWSDGPGGNQPQHF.

In its sample, this clonotype was seen many times. The chain links TRBV28 to TRBJ2-4; D unclear. The length of the CDR3 is 16 residues. Trimming pared 4 bases from V and 0 bases from J, leaving 13 bases between. The germline CDR1 and CDR2 sequences are MDHEN and SYDVKM. The CDR3 spells CASSSNDGLAKNIQYF. In nucleotides, the CDR3 is TGTGCCAGCAGTTCCAACGACGGATTAGCCAAAAACATTCAGTACTTC.

The chain uses TRBV5-1 and TRBJ2-1; D uncertain. The germline V and J ends were trimmed by 6 bases and 6 bases, with 10 bases remaining between them. This CDR3 contains 12 residues. Germline V gives CDR1 SGHRS, CDR2 YFSETQ. CDR3 coding DNA: TGCGCCAGCACCTGGGAACGCAATGAGCAGTTCTTC. It is translated as CASTWERNEQFF. The complete variable domain, with remaining parts taken from reference TRBV5-1 and TRBJ2-1, reads KAGVTQTPRYLIKTRGQQVTLSCSPISGHRSVSWYQQTPGQGLQFLFEYFSETQRNKGNFPGRFSGRQFSNSRSEMNVSTLELGDSALYLCASTWERNEQFFGPGTRLTVL.

The table lists this clonotype with many counts. CDR3 in amino acids: CASSLIGTGGSYEQYF. CDR3 DNA: TGTGCCAGCAGTTTAATCGGGACAGGGGGTTCCTACGAGCAGTACTTC. The chain is built from TRBV28 and TRBJ2-7; 11 positions agree with TRBD1. The CDR3 sequence is 16 residues long. V lost 2 bases and J lost 1; bases outside the gene matches: 4. In germline, CDR1 is MDHEN, CDR2 SYDVKM.

The chain couples TRBV24-1 to TRBJ1-2, with 7 bases identical to TRBD1. V lost 4 bases, J lost 3 bases, and 4 bases stayed unmatched. Germline lookup yields CDR1 KGHDR and CDR2 SFDVKD. The CDR3 runs to 14 residues. DNA of the CDR3: TGTGCCACCAGTGAGCTCGACAGGGACTATGGCTACACCTTC. Translating gives CATSELDRDYGYTF.

The chain combines TRBV20-1 with TRBJ2-6; D not certain. The V gene lost 6 bases and the J gene lost 2 bases, with 8 bases spanning the gap. Per the germline V gene, CDR1 is DFQATT and CDR2 is SNEGSKA (reference sequence). This CDR3 has 13 amino acids. Written as DNA, the CDR3 is TGCAGTGCCCCGGGCCCTGGGGCCAACGTCCTGACTTTC. It yields the protein CSAPGPGANVLTF.

The sample holds a few counts of this clonotype. This chain links TRBV6-1 with TRBJ2-7, with 16 bases fitting TRBD2. Germline V lookup: CDR1 MNHNS, CDR2 SASEGT. The CDR3 contains 17 residues. J was trimmed by 6 bases and V by 5 bases; bases with no gene match: 10. CDR3: CASSIGTSGRVGIEQYF. The CDR3 DNA reads as TGTGCCAGCAGTATCGGGACTAGCGGGAGGGTAGGTATCGAGCAGTACTTC.

This clonotype was detected ten times or more. The chain is built from TRBV12-3 or TRBV12-4 and TRBJ2-7, with 7 bases identical to TRBD2. Trimming cost V 4 bases and J 3 bases; bases outside gene matches: 6. The CDR3 extends over 14 amino acids. The CDR3 DNA reads TGTGCCAGCAGTTATAGCGGGTGGAACTACGAGCAGTACTTC. The encoded protein is CASSYSGWNYEQYF.